Shown below are 15 T cell receptor beta chains from a single sample sequenced in a study of T-cell reconstitution after alpha-beta-depleted transplantation in children. Unique molecular identifiers were used to barcode this TCRbeta library. One entry per CDR3 protein, called by TCRdb with MiXCR from the PCR reads. The sample lists roughly 180,000 distinct CDR3 sequences; over 8.5% were seen once. Specimen: PBMCs, collected before TCRalphabeta/CD19-depleted stem cell transplant. The receptors were gathered from a boy aged 2 to 10 with acute myeloid leukemia, due to receive a stem cell transplant.

This clonotype was seen at least ten times. The chain couples TRBV10-3 to TRBJ2-5; D remains ambiguous. Trimming left V 5 bases short and J 2 bases short, with 6 bases between. CDR1 is ENHRY and CDR2 is SYGVKD in the germline V gene. This CDR3 region has 12 residues. The CDR3 loop is CAISSQQETQYF. CDR3 coding DNA: TGTGCCATCAGTAGTCAGCAAGAGACCCAGTACTTC.

This clonotype was seen at least ten times. The CDR3 DNA sequence: TGCAGTGCTAGAGACCCGGCTAGCGGTTACGAGCAGTACTTC. This gives the protein CSARDPASGYEQYF. This rearrangement joins TRBV20-1 to TRBJ2-7; 7 bases agree with TRBD2. The CDR3 extends over 14 amino acids. Germline loops: CDR1 DFQATT, CDR2 SNEGSKA (reference sequence). With 0 bases clipped from V and 4 bases from J, the junction kept 6 bases outside the gene matches.

This clonotype was found many times. CDR3 protein: CASRTGGARQETQYF. In DNA, the CDR3 is TGTGCCAGCAGAACCGGGGGGGCGCGTCAAGAGACCCAGTACTTC. The J gene is TRBJ2-5, the V gene TRBV7-2, with TRBD2 identical over 8 bases. The CDR3 has 15 amino acids. Germline V CDR1 and CDR2: SGHTA, FQGNSA. J gave up 2 bases and V 6 bases, and 8 bases lay outside the gene matches.

The table lists this clonotype with many counts. The chain links TRBV7-3 to TRBJ2-1; weak D call: TRBD2 (6 bases). The length of the CDR3 is 13 residues. Germline CDR1 and CDR2: SGHTA and FQGTGA. The V end was cut by 2 bases, the J end by 10 bases, with 12 bases between. The CDR3 loop is CASSLAEGVEQFF. The CDR3 nucleotides are TGTGCCAGCAGCTTAGCGGAGGGAGTGGAGCAGTTCTTC. Based on the CDR3 plus reference TRBV7-3 and TRBJ2-1, the full variable domain is GAGVSQTPSNKVTEKGKYVELRCDPISGHTALYWYRQSLGQGPEFLIYFQGTGAADDSGLPNDRFFAVRPEGSVSTLKIQRTERGDSAVYLCASSLAEGVEQFFGPGTRLTVL.

This clonotype was counted many times. The chain joins TRBV5-5 to TRBJ2-7; D call uncertain. Between the trimmed V and J ends, which lost 1 base and 5 bases, there was a span of 4 bases. Germline CDR1 is SGHKS and CDR2 is YYEKEE (reference sequence). The CDR3 contains 11 residues. In nucleotides, the CDR3 is TGTGCCAGCAGCTTGAACGACGAGCAGTACTTC. As protein: CASSLNDEQYF. Variable domain in full (rest from reference TRBV5-5 and TRBJ2-7): DAGVTQSPTHLIKTRGQQVTLRCSPISGHKSVSWYQQVLGQGPQFIFQYYEKEERGRGNFPDRFSARQFPNYSSELNVNALLLGDSALYLCASSLNDEQYFGPGTRLTVT.

This clonotype showed up many times. This chain connects TRBV4-2 to TRBJ2-5; 10 bases agree with TRBD2. V lost 4 bases to trimming and J lost 3 bases; unmatched junction nucleotides: 8. The CDR3 has 16 amino acids. Germline loops: CDR1 LGHNA, CDR2 YNFKEQ. In nucleotides, the CDR3 is TGTGCCAGCAGCCCGTCGGTAAGCGGGAGGGAAGAGACCCAGTACTTC. Translation gives CASSPSVSGREETQYF.

This clonotype was seen at least ten times. The chain links TRBV20-1 to TRBJ2-1; 8 nucleotides agree with TRBD1. The germline V gene encodes CDR1 DFQATT and CDR2 SNEGSKA (reference sequence). The V and J ends lost 1 base and 6 bases, in that order; junction bases with no gene match: 5. CDR3 length: 14 residues. The CDR3 sequence is CSARVQGGRNEQFF. The CDR3 nucleotides are TGCAGTGCTAGAGTACAGGGGGGTCGCAATGAGCAGTTCTTC.

Many counts were recorded for this clonotype. The chain couples TRBV7-3 to TRBJ1-1, with a weak D call TRBD1 (5 bases). Trimming stripped 5 bases from V and 0 bases from J, with 13 bases between. The CDR3 length is 15 residues. CDR1 and CDR2 (germline): SGHTA, FQGTGA. Here the CDR3 reads CASSPLGELNTEAFF. CDR3 coding DNA: TGTGCCAGCAGCCCATTGGGGGAATTGAACACTGAAGCTTTCTTT.

This clonotype was recorded many times. This rearrangement joins TRBV10-3 to TRBJ2-7; 7 nucleotides agree with TRBD2. V was clipped by 2 bases and J by 2 bases; unmatched bases: 9. Germline V gives CDR1 ENHRY, CDR2 SYGVKD. This CDR3 has 16 residues. The CDR3 loop is CAISEGRAAPTYEQYF. CDR3 DNA sequence: TGTGCCATCAGTGAGGGGAGGGCCGCGCCAACCTACGAGCAGTACTTC.

This clonotype was observed at least ten times. This chain connects TRBV10-3 to TRBJ2-6, with TRBD2 identical over 9 bases. CDR3 length: 20 amino acids. Per germline, CDR1 ENHRY and CDR2 SYGVKD. Trimming at V came to 3 bases and at J to 0 bases, leaving 12 bases not matched to a gene. The CDR3 nucleotides are TGTGCCATCAGTGAATCCGGCGGGAGGGCCTCTGTCTCTGGGGCCAACGTCCTGACTTTC. This encodes CAISESGGRASVSGANVLTF.

The sample holds many counts of this clonotype. This chain connects TRBV11-2 to TRBJ2-1, with 9 bases that match TRBD1. CDR1 is SGHAT and CDR2 is FQNNGV in the germline V gene. The V and J ends lost 5 bases and 5 bases, in that order; junction bases with no gene match: 22. The CDR3 runs 20 residues. The CDR3 DNA follows: TGTGCCAGCAGCCAACCATCCGGGACAGGGCTTAGTCCCACACACAATGAGCAGTTCTTC. Protein product: CASSQPSGTGLSPTHNEQFF.

Many counts were recorded for this clonotype. The chain links TRBV6-2 or TRBV6-3 to TRBJ2-2; D remains ambiguous. The V gene lost 2 bases and the J gene lost 0 bases, with 7 bases spanning the gap. The CDR3 totals 15 residues. Germline V gene sequence: CDR1 MNHEY, CDR2 SVGEGT. DNA of the CDR3: TGTGCCAGCAGTTACCAGGCCCCGAACACCGGGGAGCTGTTTTTT. Its translation: CASSYQAPNTGELFF.

This clonotype was recorded at least ten times. V gene TRBV7-2 combines with J gene TRBJ2-5, with D maybe TRBD2 (6 bases). The V gene's germline CDR1 is SGHTA and CDR2 FQGNSA. This CDR3 is built from 16 residues. V lost 2 bases, J lost 5 bases, and 18 bases lay in between. The CDR3 region is CASSLIGAEGRETQYF. In nucleotides, the CDR3 is TGTGCCAGCAGCTTAATAGGGGCTGAAGGGAGGGAGACCCAGTACTTC.

This clonotype was counted many times. The rearrangement uses TRBV29-1 and TRBJ2-3; D might be TRBD2 (5 bases). This CDR3 contains 16 residues. Trimming removed 1 base from V and 4 bases from J, with 18 bases in between. Germline V CDR1 and CDR2: SQVTM, ANQGSEA. The CDR3 region has the DNA TGCAGCGTTGAAGGGACTTTCAACCAGGACGCAGATACGCAGTATTTT. It yields the protein CSVEGTFNQDADTQYF.

This clonotype was counted ten times or more. The chain is built from TRBV12-3 or TRBV12-4 and TRBJ2-5, with TRBD2 matching over 8 bases. The V gene end was trimmed by 6 bases and the J gene end by 5 bases; junction bases not matched to a gene: 17. This CDR3 is 17 amino acids long. CDR3 DNA: TGTGCCAGCAGCACTCCCGGACTAGCCCTAAGTTATGAGACCCAGTACTTC. The encoded protein is CASSTPGLALSYETQYF.